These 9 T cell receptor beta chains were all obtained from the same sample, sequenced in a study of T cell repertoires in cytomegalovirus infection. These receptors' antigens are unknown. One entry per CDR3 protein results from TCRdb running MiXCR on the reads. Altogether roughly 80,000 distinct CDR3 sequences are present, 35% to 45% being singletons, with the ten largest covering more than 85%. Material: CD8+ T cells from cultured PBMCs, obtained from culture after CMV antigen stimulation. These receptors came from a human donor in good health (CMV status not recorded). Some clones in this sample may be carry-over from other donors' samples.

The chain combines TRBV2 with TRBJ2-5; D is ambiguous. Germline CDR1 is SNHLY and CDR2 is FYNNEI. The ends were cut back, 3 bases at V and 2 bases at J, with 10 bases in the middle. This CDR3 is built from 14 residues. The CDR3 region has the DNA TGTGCCAGCAGTGACACTTTGTGGCAAGAGACCCAGTACTTC. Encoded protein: CASSDTLWQETQYF. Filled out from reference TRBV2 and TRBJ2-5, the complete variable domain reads EPEVTQTPSHQVTQMGQEVILRCVPISNHLYFYWYRQILGQKVEFLVSFYNNEISEKSEIFDDQFSVERPDGSNFTLKIRSTKLEDSAMYFCASSDTLWQETQYFGPGTRLLVL.

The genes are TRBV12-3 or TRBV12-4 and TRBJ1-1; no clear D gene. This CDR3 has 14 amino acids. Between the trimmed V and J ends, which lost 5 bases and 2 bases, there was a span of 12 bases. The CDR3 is CASSPTTVNTEAFF. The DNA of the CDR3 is TGTGCCAGCAGTCCCACTACGGTCAACACTGAAGCTTTCTTT.

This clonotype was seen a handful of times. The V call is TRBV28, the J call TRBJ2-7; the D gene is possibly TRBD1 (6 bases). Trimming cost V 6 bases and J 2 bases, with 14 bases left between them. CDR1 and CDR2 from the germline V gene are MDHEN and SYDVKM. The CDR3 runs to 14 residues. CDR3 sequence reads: CASSLTGTTYEQYF. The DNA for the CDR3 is TGTGCCAGCAGCTTGACCGGGACAACCTACGAGCAGTACTTC.

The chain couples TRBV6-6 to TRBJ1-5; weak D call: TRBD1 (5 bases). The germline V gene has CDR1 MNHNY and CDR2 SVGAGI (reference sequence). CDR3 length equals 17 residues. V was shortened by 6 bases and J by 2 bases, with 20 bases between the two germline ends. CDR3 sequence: CASRTLPPAGGNQPQHF. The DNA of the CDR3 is TGTGCCAGCAGAACTCTCCCCCCGGCGGGGGGCAATCAGCCCCAGCATTTT.

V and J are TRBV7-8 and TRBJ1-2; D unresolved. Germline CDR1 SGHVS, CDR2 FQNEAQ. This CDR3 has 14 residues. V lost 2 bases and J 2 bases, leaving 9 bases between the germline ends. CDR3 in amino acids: CASSLSVSNYGYTF. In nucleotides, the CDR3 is TGTGCCAGCAGCTTATCCGTATCGAACTATGGCTACACCTTC.

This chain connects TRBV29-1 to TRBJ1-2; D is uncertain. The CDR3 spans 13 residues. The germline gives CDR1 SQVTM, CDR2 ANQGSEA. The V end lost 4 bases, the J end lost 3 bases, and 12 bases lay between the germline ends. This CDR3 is CSVVLPADYGYTF. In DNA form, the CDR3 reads TGCAGCGTTGTGCTTCCTGCGGACTATGGCTACACCTTC.

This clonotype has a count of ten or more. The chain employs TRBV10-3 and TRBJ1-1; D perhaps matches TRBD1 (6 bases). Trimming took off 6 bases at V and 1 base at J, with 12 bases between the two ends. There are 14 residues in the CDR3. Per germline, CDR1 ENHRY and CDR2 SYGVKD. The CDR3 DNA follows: TGTGCCATCAGCCGGGACATAGAGAACACTGAAGCTTTCTTT. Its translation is CAISRDIENTEAFF.

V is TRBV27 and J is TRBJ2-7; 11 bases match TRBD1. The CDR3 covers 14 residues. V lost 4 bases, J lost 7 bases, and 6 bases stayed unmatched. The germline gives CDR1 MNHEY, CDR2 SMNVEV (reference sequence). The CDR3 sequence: CASSSGTGGTEQYF. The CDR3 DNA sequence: TGTGCCAGCAGTTCCGGGACAGGGGGAACTGAGCAGTACTTC.

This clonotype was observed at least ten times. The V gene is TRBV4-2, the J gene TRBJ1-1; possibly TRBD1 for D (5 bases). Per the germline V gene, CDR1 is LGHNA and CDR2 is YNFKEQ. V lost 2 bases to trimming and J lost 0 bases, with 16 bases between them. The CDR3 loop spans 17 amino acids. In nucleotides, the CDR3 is TGTGCCAGCAGCCAAAGAGGTCAGGGAACAATGAACACTGAAGCTTTCTTT. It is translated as CASSQRGQGTMNTEAFF.